Each of the 3 T cell receptor beta chains below was sequenced from the same sample in a study of blood T cell repertoires in COVID-19. Some clones are missing from TCRdb's copy, which holds only in-frame ones; the method was immunoSEQ multiplex PCR. Counted here are 54,000 or so clones, approximately 88% occurring once; the ten biggest clones make up about 3%. The sequenced sample consisted of peripheral blood. Source of these receptors: a human donor in a cohort sampled during active COVID-19.

Only one count was recorded for this clone. The rearrangement joins TRBV4-1 to TRBJ2-1; D may be TRBD2 (6 bases). V lost 4 bases and J lost 8, with 21 bases in between. Per germline, CDR1 MGHRA and CDR2 YSYEKL. CDR3 size: 16 residues. CDR3: CASSPLRLVRGDEQFF. The CDR3 DNA sequence: TGCGCCAGCAGCCCCCTCCGACTAGTCCGAGGAGATGAGCAGTTCTTC.

The chain uses TRBV11-2 and TRBJ2-2; D is undetermined. CDR3 length: 13 amino acids. Per germline, CDR1 SGHAT and CDR2 FQNNGV. V shed 3 bases and J shed 9 bases, with 11 bases lying between them. CDR3 sequence reads: CASSLVSVRELFF. CDR3 bases: TGTGCCAGCAGCTTGGTCAGCGTCAGGGAGCTGTTTTTT.

The chain employs TRBV6-5 and TRBJ2-6; no clear D gene. In germline, CDR1 is MNHEY, CDR2 SVGAGI. V was trimmed by 0 bases and J by 2 bases, leaving 5 bases between them. The CDR3 sequence is 15 residues long. Written as DNA, the CDR3 is TGTGCCAGCAGTTACTCGGCAGCTGGGGCCAACGTCCTGACTTTC. Translating gives CASSYSAAGANVLTF.